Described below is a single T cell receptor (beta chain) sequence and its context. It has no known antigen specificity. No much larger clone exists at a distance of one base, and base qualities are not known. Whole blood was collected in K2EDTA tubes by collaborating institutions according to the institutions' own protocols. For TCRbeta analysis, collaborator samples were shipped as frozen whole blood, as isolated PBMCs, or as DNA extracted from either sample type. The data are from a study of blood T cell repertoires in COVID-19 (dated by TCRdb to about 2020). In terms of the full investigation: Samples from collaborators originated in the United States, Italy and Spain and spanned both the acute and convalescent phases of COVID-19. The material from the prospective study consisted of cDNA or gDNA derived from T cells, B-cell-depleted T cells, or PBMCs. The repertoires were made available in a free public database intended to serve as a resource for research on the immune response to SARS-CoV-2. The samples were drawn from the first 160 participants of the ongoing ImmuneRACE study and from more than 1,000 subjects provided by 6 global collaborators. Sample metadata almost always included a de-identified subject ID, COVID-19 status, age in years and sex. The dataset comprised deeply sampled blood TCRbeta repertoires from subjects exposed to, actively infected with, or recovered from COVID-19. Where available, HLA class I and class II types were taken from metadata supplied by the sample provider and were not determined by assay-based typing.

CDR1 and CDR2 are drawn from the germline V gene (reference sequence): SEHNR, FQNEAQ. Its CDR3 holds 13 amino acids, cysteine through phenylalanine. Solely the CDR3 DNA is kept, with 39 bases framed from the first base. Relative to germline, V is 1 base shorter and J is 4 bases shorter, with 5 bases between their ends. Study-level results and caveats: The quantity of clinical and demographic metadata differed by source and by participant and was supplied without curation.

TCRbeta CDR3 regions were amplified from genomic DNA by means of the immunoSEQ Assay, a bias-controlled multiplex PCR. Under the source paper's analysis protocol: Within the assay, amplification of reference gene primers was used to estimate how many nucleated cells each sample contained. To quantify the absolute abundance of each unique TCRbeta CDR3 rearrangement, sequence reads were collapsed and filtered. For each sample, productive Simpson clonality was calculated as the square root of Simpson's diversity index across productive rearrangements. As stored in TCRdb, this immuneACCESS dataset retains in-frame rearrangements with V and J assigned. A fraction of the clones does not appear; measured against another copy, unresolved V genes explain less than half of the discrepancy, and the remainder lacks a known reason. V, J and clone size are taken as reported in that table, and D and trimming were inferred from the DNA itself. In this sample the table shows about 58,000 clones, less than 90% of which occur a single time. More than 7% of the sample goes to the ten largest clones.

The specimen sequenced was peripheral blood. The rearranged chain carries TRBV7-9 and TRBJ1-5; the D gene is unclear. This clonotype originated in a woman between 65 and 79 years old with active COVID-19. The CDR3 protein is CASSLEENQPQHF. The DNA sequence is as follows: TGTGCCAGCAGCTTAGAGGAGAATCAGCCCCAGCATTTT.